The rows below give T cell receptor beta chains drawn from one sample of a study of shared clonotypes between healthy human individuals. The data were produced by immunoSEQ multiplex PCR, yet TCRdb's version contains in-frame clones alone and is incomplete. The table records some 2,100,000 clones, approximately 94% of them present only once. What was sequenced was naive CD4+ T cells sorted from blood. All receptors come from a man younger than 35 in good health. Each CDR3 is given with its conserved first and last residue. D genes are given only for firm matches. The listing skips clone size in some rows; elsewhere it reads once, few, many or a size class.

TRBV28	once	TRBJ1-2	NA	CASRVDRDYGYTF	TGTGCCAGCAGGGTGGACCGTGACTATGGCTACACCTTC
TRBV11-2	NA	TRBJ1-6	TRBD1	CASSSVRGQGNSPLHF	TGTGCCAGCAGCTCCGTCCGGGGACAGGGCAATTCACCCCTCCACTTT
TRBV25-1	NA	TRBJ1-1	NA	CASSDPGTRGNTEAFF	TGTGCCAGCAGTGATCCCGGGACACGTGGTAACACTGAAGCTTTCTTT
TRBV9	NA	TRBJ2-7	TRBD1	CASSVAGRQGPPDEQYF	TGTGCCAGCAGCGTAGCTGGCCGACAGGGGCCCCCAGACGAGCAGTACTTC
TRBV30	NA	TRBJ1-4	NA	CAWSGKGTLSTNEKLFF	TGTGCCTGGAGTGGTAAGGGGACCCTTTCAACTAATGAAAAACTGTTTTTT
TRBV30	NA	TRBJ2-2	NA	CAWVKGPGTGELFF	TGTGCCTGGGTAAAGGGACCGGGTACCGGGGAGCTGTTTTTT
TRBV9	NA	TRBJ2-1	TRBD2	CASTRRTSGYNEQFF	TGTGCCAGCACCAGACGGACTAGCGGTTACAATGAGCAGTTCTTC
TRBV7-9	NA	TRBJ1-1	TRBD1	CASSFGQVMNTEAFF	TGTGCCAGCAGCTTCGGACAGGTCATGAACACTGAAGCTTTCTTT
TRBV6-1	NA	TRBJ2-2	NA	CASTPLAGTGELFF	TGTGCCAGCACCCCCCTAGCTGGTACCGGGGAGCTGTTTTTT
TRBV11-2	NA	TRBJ2-5	TRBD1	CASSRGQARPYQETQYF	TGTGCCAGCAGCCGGGGACAGGCCAGGCCCTACCAAGAGACCCAGTACTTC
TRBV11-2	NA	TRBJ2-3	NA	CASSPARGTDTQYF	TGTGCCAGCAGCCCGGCGAGGGGGACAGATACGCAGTATTTT
TRBV5-1	NA	TRBJ2-3	TRBD2	CASSPAGDGDTQYF	TGCGCCAGCAGCCCAGCGGGGGATGGGGATACGCAGTATTTT
TRBV4-1	NA	TRBJ2-2	NA	CASSQVSVEGTGELFF	TGCGCCAGCAGCCAAGTGTCCGTAGAGGGCACCGGGGAGCTGTTTTTT
TRBV27	once	TRBJ1-6	NA	CASRLDSSYNSPLHF	TGTGCCAGCAGACTTGATAGCTCCTATAATTCACCCCTCCACTTT
TRBV7-9	NA	TRBJ1-6	TRBD1	CASSSSGTAGKGPLHF	TGTGCCAGCAGCTCGTCCGGGACAGCGGGGAAAGGACCCCTCCACTTT
TRBV2	NA	TRBJ2-7	NA	CASSVLYNEQYF	TGTGCCAGCAGTGTCCTCTACAACGAGCAGTACTTC
TRBV5-1	NA	TRBJ1-4	NA	CASSLDGGADEKLFF	TGCGCCAGCAGCTTGGACGGGGGCGCGGATGAAAAACTGTTTTTT
TRBV10-3	NA	TRBJ1-1	NA	CAISADSLNTEAFF	TGTGCCATCAGTGCTGACAGCCTGAACACTGAAGCTTTCTTT
TRBV5-8	NA	TRBJ2-3	NA	CASSPRLLTDTQYF	TGTGCCAGCAGCCCACGACTTCTCACAGATACGCAGTATTTT
TRBV27	NA	TRBJ2-2	NA	CASRRGYTGELFF	TGTGCCAGCAGAAGGGGGTACACCGGGGAGCTGTTTTTT
TRBV10-3	NA	TRBJ2-3	TRBD2	CAISWTSGADTQYF	TGTGCCATCAGTTGGACTAGCGGGGCAGATACGCAGTATTTT
TRBV7-2	NA	TRBJ2-5	TRBD2	CASSLVAGVLETQYF	TGTGCCAGCAGCTTGGTAGCGGGAGTACTGGAGACCCAGTACTTC
TRBV5-4	NA	TRBJ2-3	TRBD2	CASSSTSGESDTQYF	TGTGCCAGCAGCTCGACTAGCGGGGAATCAGATACGCAGTATTTT
TRBV7-2	once	TRBJ2-3	TRBD2	CASSLLRGGTDTQYF	TGTGCCAGCAGCTTACTGCGGGGGGGCACAGATACGCAGTATTTT
TRBV6-1	NA	TRBJ2-2	TRBD2	CASSEELAGRYTGELFF	TGTGCCAGCAGTGAAGAACTAGCGGGGAGATACACCGGGGAGCTGTTTTTT
TRBV19	NA	TRBJ1-3	NA	CASTPEGGLSGNTIYF	TGTGCCAGTACCCCGGAGGGGGGCCTCTCTGGAAACACCATATATTTT
TRBV5-1	NA	TRBJ2-5	NA	CASSLDSRGETQYF	TGCGCCAGCAGCTTGGACTCGAGGGGAGAGACCCAGTACTTC
TRBV11-2	NA	TRBJ2-7	NA	CASSFEERPSYEQYF	TGTGCCAGCAGCTTCGAAGAAAGACCCTCCTACGAGCAGTACTTC
TRBV10-3	NA	TRBJ2-7	TRBD2	CAISDGREGYEQYF	TGTGCCATCAGTGACGGGAGGGAAGGCTACGAGCAGTACTTC